These T cell receptor beta chains were read from a single sample in a study of identical twins. MiXCR was run by TCRdb on the 5' RACE reads, yielding one entry per CDR3 protein. The sample has 200,000 to 250,000 distinct CDR3 sequences, roughly 13% seen once. This sample also appeared in a second study, on yellow fever vaccine responses in identical twins.

The sequencing input was memory (CD45RO+) T cells sorted from blood. These receptors were collected from a woman aged 18-30 years in good health. CDR3s include the opening cysteine and the closing phenylalanine or tryptophan. A D gene is named only where the DNA matches it firmly. Size is omitted from some rows. Given values are once, few, many or a class for expanded clones.

D gene,V gene,clone size,CDR3 length,J gene,CDR3 DNA,CDR3 protein
TRBD1,TRBV4-2,.,15,TRBJ2-7,TGTGCCAGCAGCCAAGAACCAAGGGACAGCTACGAGCAGTACTTC,CASSQEPRDSYEQYF
.,TRBV5-1,few,13,TRBJ2-7,TGCGCCAGCAGCGTGACGCAGACCTACGAGCAGTACTTC,CASSVTQTYEQYF
TRBD1,TRBV4-2,many,15,TRBJ2-5,TGTGCCAGCAGCCAAGAGGGGACAGGGTTGGAGACCCAGTACTTC,CASSQEGTGLETQYF
TRBD2,TRBV20-1,many,17,TRBJ2-3,TGCAGTGCTAGCAACACTCTAGCGGGAGAATACACAGATACGCAGTATTTT,CSASNTLAGEYTDTQYF
.,TRBV7-7,few,16,TRBJ2-4,TGTGCTAGCAGCTTAGACACCCGCCTAGCCAAAAACATTCAGTACTTC,CASSLDTRLAKNIQYF
TRBD1,TRBV5-1,many,16,TRBJ1-1,TGCGCCAGCAGCCCGCGGACAGGGTTCATGAACACTGAAGCTTTCTTT,CASSPRTGFMNTEAFF
.,TRBV2,many,14,TRBJ1-3,TGTGCCAGCAGTGAGGCCGACTATGGAAACACCATATATTTT,CASSEADYGNTIYF
.,TRBV12-3/TRBV12-4,.,13,TRBJ1-3,TGTGCCAGCAGTTTAAAAACTGGAAACACCATATATTTT,CASSLKTGNTIYF
.,TRBV10-3,.,15,TRBJ2-1,TGTGCCATTGGCGCAGCTGGCGGGAACTACAATGAGCAGTTCTTC,CAIGAAGGNYNEQFF
TRBD2,TRBV30,.,12,TRBJ2-7,TGTGCCCGCGGGGGGAGGGCCGACGAGCAGTACTTC,CARGGRADEQYF
TRBD1,TRBV12-3/TRBV12-4,few,15,TRBJ1-2,TGTGCCAGCAGTTTTGAGGCACAGGGGGCTTCTGGCTACACCTTC,CASSFEAQGASGYTF
TRBD2,TRBV18,few,18,TRBJ2-1,TGTGCCAGCTCACCGATGGGGGCTAGCGGGACCTCCTACAATGAGCAGTTCTTC,CASSPMGASGTSYNEQFF
.,TRBV9,few,15,TRBJ2-3,TGTGCCAGCAGCGTAGGTCATGGGATCACAGATACGCAGTATTTT,CASSVGHGITDTQYF
.,TRBV29-1,.,12,TRBJ2-1,TGCAGCGTTGAACATCGCTACAATGAGCAGTTCTTC,CSVEHRYNEQFF
.,TRBV29-1,few,12,TRBJ2-1,TGCAGCGTTATACAGGGCTACAATGAGCAGTTCTTC,CSVIQGYNEQFF
TRBD2,TRBV12-3/TRBV12-4,.,16,TRBJ2-2,TGTGCCAGTGATCGTGGCGGGGGGAGGAACACCGGGGAGCTGTTTTTT,CASDRGGGRNTGELFF
TRBD1,TRBV6-5,.,18,TRBJ1-2,TGTGCCAGCAGTTACCTATCCGGTGGGGGACAGGGTCTCTATGGCTACACCTTC,CASSYLSGGGQGLYGYTF
TRBD1,TRBV6-1,.,15,TRBJ1-5,TGTGCCAGCAGGGCTCCGGGACAGGGGTGGGAAGCCCAGCATTTT,CASRAPGQGWEAQHF
.,TRBV24-1,.,13,TRBJ1-5,TGTGCCACCAGTCGAGGGGGCAATCAGCCCCAGCATTTT,CATSRGGNQPQHF
.,TRBV7-9,few,13,TRBJ2-7,TGTGCCAGCAGCTTACTTCGGGAGTACGAGCAGTACTTC,CASSLLREYEQYF
TRBD2,TRBV6-5,.,18,TRBJ2-3,TGTGCCAGCAGTTACTCGTTGGGACTAGCACAAAACACAGATACGCAGTATTTT,CASSYSLGLAQNTDTQYF
.,TRBV29-1,.,12,TRBJ2-5,TGCAGCTCGATTACAGGAGAAGAGACCCAGTACTTC,CSSITGEETQYF
.,TRBV6-5,few,14,TRBJ2-3,TGTGCCAGCAGTTTTACAGTGAGCACAGATACGCAGTATTTT,CASSFTVSTDTQYF
.,TRBV28,few,15,TRBJ2-3,TGTGCCAGCAGTCTAGCGTTAGGGGTCGCAGATACGCAGTATTTT,CASSLALGVADTQYF
.,TRBV11-3,few,21,TRBJ2-6,TGTGCCAGCAGCTCTTCCGTCCCCCAAGGGTCATGGTTCTCTGGGGCCAACGTCCTGACTTTC,CASSSSVPQGSWFSGANVLTF
TRBD1,TRBV7-2,.,16,TRBJ2-1,TGTGCCAGCAGCCCAAAAGCGGGACAGGGGGCTAGTGAGCAGTTCTTC,CASSPKAGQGASEQFF
.,TRBV7-2,few,17,TRBJ2-7,TGTGCCAGCAGCTTCACACGAGGGGGGATTGCGTCCTACGAGCAGTACTTC,CASSFTRGGIASYEQYF
.,TRBV30,.,15,TRBJ2-3,TGTGCCTGGAGAATCGGACTCTCCGGGGCCGATACGCAGTATTTT,CAWRIGLSGADTQYF
.,TRBV4-3,few,13,TRBJ2-1,TGCGCCAGCAGCCAAGGGGTCCTCAATGAGCAGTTCTTC,CASSQGVLNEQFF
.,TRBV7-9,.,15,TRBJ2-3,TGTGCCAGCAGCTTAGAAGGCGGCGGGGTGGATACGCAGTATTTT,CASSLEGGGVDTQYF
TRBD2,TRBV29-1,.,13,TRBJ2-2,TGCAGCGTTGAAGGGTCTAGCGGGCAGGGGCTGTTTTTT,CSVEGSSGQGLFF
TRBD1,TRBV14,.,14,TRBJ2-2,TGTGCCAGCACGGACAGGGAAGCCGCCGGGGAGCTGTTTTTT,CASTDREAAGELFF
.,TRBV5-1,many,13,TRBJ1-6,TGCGCCAGCATGCAGGGACCAGATTCACCCCTCCACTTT,CASMQGPDSPLHF